This passage covers 22 T cell receptor beta chains from one sample sequenced in a study of cytomegalovirus exposure and HLA in healthy donors. Primers included in the PCR were 60 Vbeta and 13 Jbeta primers. Clones were sequenced by immunoSEQ multiplex PCR, and TCRdb holds only the in-frame ones, with some missing. The top ten hold less than 2% of the sample, which has fewer than 250,000 clones, around 75% seen once. The sample comprised PBMCs. The receptor source for this set is a woman aged 25-40 years in good health and CMV-seronegative.

The rearrangement links TRBV19 to TRBJ2-5, with D perhaps matching TRBD1 (6 bases). The germline gives CDR1 LNHDA, CDR2 SQIVND (reference sequence). Trimming cost V 6 bases and J 10 bases, with 18 bases left between them. CDR3 length equals 13 residues. Here the CDR3 reads CASRSDSEVDQYF. The CDR3 bases are TGTGCCAGTAGATCGGACAGTGAGGTGGACCAGTACTTC.

The chain uses TRBV7-9 and TRBJ2-6; D unclear. The V end lost 10 bases, the J end lost 1 base, and 8 bases lay between the germline ends. The germline CDR1 and CDR2 sequences are SEHNR and FQNEAQ (reference sequence). The CDR3 has 13 residues. CDR3 amino acids: CAIPYSGANVLTF. Written as DNA, the CDR3 is TGTGCCATCCCTTATTCTGGGGCCAACGTCCTGACTTTC.

V gene TRBV6-5 combines with J gene TRBJ1-2, with a possible D match to TRBD1 (6 bases). This CDR3 comprises 15 residues. Germline V gene sequence: CDR1 MNHEY, CDR2 SVGAGI. V was shortened by 0 bases and J by 5 bases, with 13 bases between the two germline ends. The CDR3 DNA reads as TGTGCCAGCAGTTACTCGAGTGGACAGCTGTATGGCTACACCTTC. Translating it yields CASSYSSGQLYGYTF.

With regard to this clone: At one of its ends the junction is not consistent with the germline gene, which may arise from a read error. The rearrangement links TRBV5-4 to TRBJ1-6; maybe TRBD1 (5 bases). The CDR3 length is 13 residues. CDR1 is SGHNT and CDR2 is YYREEE in the germline V gene (reference sequence). This CDR3 is CTSSLDGNRPLHF. CDR3 DNA: TGTACCAGCAGCTTGGATGGGAACAGGCCCCTCCACTTT.

The chain recombines TRBV5-6 with TRBJ2-5, with 13 bases fitting TRBD2. V dropped 2 bases and J dropped 8; count of bases not matched to a gene: 3. In germline, CDR1 is SGHDT, CDR2 YYEEEE. The CDR3 contains 14 residues. The CDR3 DNA sequence: TGTGCCAGCAGCTTCGGGACTAGCGGGACCACCCAGTACTTC. The encoded protein is CASSFGTSGTTQYF.

The V and J genes are TRBV2 and TRBJ1-2; no definite D call. V lost 7 bases to trimming and J lost 2 bases, with 14 bases between them. The CDR3 is 14 residues long. Germline V gene sequence: CDR1 SNHLY, CDR2 FYNNEI. CDR3 sequence (DNA): TGTGCCAGCACCCCCCAGGATCTCAACTATGGCTACACCTTC. Translation gives CASTPQDLNYGYTF.

This clone has a handful of counts. This chain uses TRBV4-2 with TRBJ1-5; a weak D match, TRBD1 (6 bases). CDR1 and CDR2 from the germline V gene are LGHNA and YNFKEQ. This CDR3 spans 15 amino acids. V lost 3 bases and J 15 bases, leaving 24 bases between the germline ends. In DNA form, the CDR3 reads TGTGCCAGCAGCCACGACCCCTGGGGGCTGGAGGCCCCGCATTTT. Translation gives CASSHDPWGLEAPHF.

About this clone: At the DNA level, this CDR3 is encoded by other sequences in the same sample as well. The gene calls are TRBV6-1 and TRBJ2-1, with 10 bases identical to TRBD2. Looked up from germline, CDR1 is MNHNS and CDR2 is SASEGT. V trimming: 6 bases; J trimming: 7 bases; junction bases outside the gene matches: 9. The CDR3 has 15 amino acids. The CDR3 spells CASSQGSGGANEQFF. As DNA, the CDR3 is TGTGCCAGCAGCCAAGGCAGCGGGGGGGCAAATGAGCAGTTCTTC.

This clone was seen a handful of times. This sequence joins TRBV4-1 and TRBJ2-1, with 11 positions matching TRBD2. Germline lookup yields CDR1 MGHRA and CDR2 YSYEKL. V dropped 0 bases and J dropped 0; count of bases not matched to a gene: 13. The CDR3 extends over 21 amino acids. The CDR3 region is CASSQEIGLAGLLSSYNEQFF. DNA for the CDR3: TGCGCCAGCAGCCAAGAAATTGGACTAGCGGGCCTACTCAGCTCCTACAATGAGCAGTTCTTC.

This clone was observed once. The genes are TRBV6-5 and TRBJ1-4; perhaps TRBD1 as D (5 bases). Deletions cut 6 bases from V and 6 bases from J, with 17 bases between. The CDR3 length is 15 residues. Germline values: CDR1 MNHEY, CDR2 SVGAGI. The CDR3 region has the DNA TGTGCCAGCAGCCCTTCTGGGGCCGAGGATGAAAAACTGTTTTTT. Translated, it gives CASSPSGAEDEKLFF.

This clone was counted a few times. The V and J genes are TRBV15 and TRBJ2-7; D is possibly TRBD1 (6 bases). The CDR3 runs 16 residues. V lost 1 base and J lost 5, with 18 bases in between. The germline V gene encodes CDR1 LNHNV and CDR2 YYDKDF (reference sequence). DNA for the CDR3: TGTGCCACCAGCAGAGGGGAGTCAACAGGGACCCACGAGCAGTACTTC. Amino acids: CATSRGESTGTHEQYF.

The chain uses TRBV6-5 and TRBJ1-2; 9 bases match TRBD1. V dropped 5 bases and J dropped 4; count of bases not matched to a gene: 5. The CDR3 is 14 amino acids. Germline values: CDR1 MNHEY, CDR2 SVGAGI. CDR3 nucleotide sequence: TGTGCCAGCAGTCCCCGACAGGGGGGCTATGGCTACACCTTC. Translating it yields CASSPRQGGYGYTF.

In regard to this clone: The same CDR3 arises from other DNA sequences in this sample as well. The chain uses TRBV7-2 and TRBJ2-7; TRBD2 aligns across 13 bases. Germline CDR1 SGHTA, CDR2 FQGNSA. The CDR3 covers 15 residues. V gave up 1 base and J gave up 6 bases; unmatched junction bases: 3. Here the CDR3 reads CASSLGGLAGVEQYF. The CDR3 DNA reads as TGTGCCAGCAGCTTAGGAGGACTAGCGGGAGTCGAGCAGTACTTC.

In this sample, this clone turned up a few times. A read error may produce the germline difference seen at one junction end. DNA for the CDR3: TGTGCCAGCAGTGGACAGGGGGCGAACATTCAGTACTTC. Translated, it gives CASSGQGANIQYF. The J gene is TRBJ2-4, the V gene TRBV5-1, with 11 bases lining up with TRBD1. The germline V gene encodes CDR1 SGHRS and CDR2 YFSETQ. The CDR3 sequence is 13 residues long.

The gene calls are TRBV6-4 and TRBJ1-1; possible D gene TRBD1, 5 bases. Germline values: CDR1 MRHNA, CDR2 SNTAGT. Trimming left V 6 bases short and J 1 base short, with 12 bases between. This CDR3 has 14 residues. The chain's CDR3 is CASRTDAGNTEAFF. For the CDR3, the DNA is TGTGCCAGCAGGACAGATGCTGGGAACACTGAAGCTTTCTTT.

Only a few counts were recorded for this clone. The chain recombines TRBV19 with TRBJ1-2; D call uncertain. Germline lookup yields CDR1 LNHDA and CDR2 SQIVND (reference sequence). Trimming left V 3 bases short and J 4 bases short, with 15 bases between. This CDR3 contains 15 residues. CDR3 nucleotide sequence: TGTGCCAGTAGTATGCGGACTGAAAGAGGCTATGGCTACACCTTC. This encodes CASSMRTERGYGYTF.

The chain links TRBV6-5 to TRBJ2-7; 9 positions agree with TRBD1. V was clipped by 6 bases and J by 1 base; unmatched bases: 7. The CDR3 has 15 residues. The germline gives CDR1 MNHEY, CDR2 SVGAGI. DNA of the CDR3: TGTGCCAGCAGCCGAAGAGGGACAGGGTCCTACGAGCAGTACTTC. It codes for CASSRRGTGSYEQYF.

The rearrangement links TRBV4-1 to TRBJ2-1; 11 bases match TRBD2. V dropped 4 bases and J dropped 12; count of bases not matched to a gene: 11. The CDR3 sequence is 15 residues long. The germline V gene has CDR1 MGHRA and CDR2 YSYEKL. In nucleotides, the CDR3 is TGCGCCAGCAGCCCCCTAGCGGGGGGTCCTTTAGGGCAGTTCTTC. This codes for CASSPLAGGPLGQFF.

This clone was recorded once. The chain is built from TRBV6-5 and TRBJ2-5; 9 bases are a match to TRBD2. After removal of 7 bases from V and 3 bases from J, the junction contained 3 bases not matched to a gene. There are 13 residues in the CDR3. The V gene's germline CDR1 is MNHEY and CDR2 SVGAGI. CDR3 sequence (DNA): TGTGCCAGCAAGGGCGGGGGGGAAGAGACCCAGTACTTC. Protein: CASKGGGEETQYF.

J is TRBJ2-3 and V is TRBV5-5; D gene uncertain. CDR1 is SGHKS and CDR2 is YYEKEE in the germline V gene (reference sequence). CDR3 length: 13 residues. The V end was cut by 4 bases, the J end by 3 bases, with 9 bases between. The CDR3 nucleotides are TGTGCCAGCAGCAGACAACTGACAGATACGCAGTATTTT. Protein: CASSRQLTDTQYF.

The J gene is TRBJ1-4, the V gene TRBV6-1, with a possible D match to TRBD1 (6 bases). The length of the CDR3 is 13 residues. Trimming stripped 6 bases from V and 9 bases from J, with 14 bases between. CDR1 and CDR2 (germline): MNHNS, SASEGT. The DNA for the CDR3 is TGTGCCAGCAGGGTGCAGGGGAGCAAAAAACTGTTTTTT. This gives the protein CASRVQGSKKLFF.

The chain combines TRBV11-3 with TRBJ2-5, with no clear D. This CDR3 has 12 amino acids. Trimming removed 5 bases at V and 9 bases at J, with 13 bases between. The germline V gene has CDR1 SGHNT and CDR2 YENEEA. CDR3 residues: CASSLTPRAQYF. Here the CDR3 DNA reads TGTGCCAGCAGCCTCACTCCTCGGGCCCAGTACTTC. Complete variable domain (other parts from reference TRBV11-3 and TRBJ2-5): EAGVVQSPRYKIIEKKQPVAFWCNPISGHNTLYWYLQNLGQGPELLIRYENEEAVDDSQLPKDRFSAERLKGVDSTLKIQPAELGDSAVYLCASSLTPRAQYFGPGTRLLVL.